The rows below give T cell receptor beta chains drawn from one sample of a study of patients and donors after allogeneic stem cell transplantation. Using its own MiXCR run on the RT-PCR reads, TCRdb lists one record per CDR3 protein. Altogether some 150,000 distinct CDR3 sequences are present, over 35% being singletons, with the ten largest covering 50% to 65%. The material sequenced was blood, either unsorted or a sorted T cell fraction (not recorded which). The receptors here all came from a human donor who was either an allogeneic HSCT recipient or a stem cell or donor lymphocyte infusion donor (not recorded which). It is not recorded whose cells these are; they may come from a transplant donor. Each CDR3 is given with its conserved first and last residue. A D gene is named only where the DNA matches it firmly. Only part of the rows carry a size: once, few, many, or a class if the clone is expanded.

CDR3aa: CASSLGQLGAGELFF; CDR3nt: TGTGCCAGCAGCCTCGGGCAATTAGGAGCCGGGGAGCTGTTTTTT; v_gene: TRBV7-3; d_gene: .; abundance: .; j_gene: TRBJ2-2
CDR3aa: CASSSRQGAYPEAFF; CDR3nt: TGTGCCAGCAGCAGCAGACAGGGGGCATATCCTGAAGCTTTCTTT; v_gene: TRBV5-6; d_gene: TRBD1; abundance: few; j_gene: TRBJ1-1
CDR3aa: CASSKVKGARGYTF; CDR3nt: TGTGCCAGCAGCAAGGTAAAGGGCGCTCGTGGCTACACCTTC; v_gene: TRBV21-1; d_gene: .; abundance: .; j_gene: TRBJ1-2
CDR3aa: CASSLGAPGVF; CDR3nt: TGTGCCAGCAGTTTAGGGGCTCCCGGGGTCTTT; v_gene: TRBV12-3/TRBV12-4; d_gene: .; abundance: .; j_gene: TRBJ1-1
CDR3aa: CASIPSWGNTEAFF; CDR3nt: TGTGCCAGCATACCATCCTGGGGGAACACTGAAGCTTTCTTT; v_gene: TRBV6-5; d_gene: .; abundance: .; j_gene: TRBJ1-1
CDR3aa: CASSKFLGTYNEQFF; CDR3nt: TGTGCCAGCAGTAAATTCTTGGGTACCTACAATGAGCAGTTCTTC; v_gene: TRBV7-9; d_gene: .; abundance: .; j_gene: TRBJ2-1
CDR3aa: CASSLGHPGVHQPQHF; CDR3nt: TGTGCCAGCAGTTTGGGCCATCCGGGGGTACATCAGCCCCAGCATTTT; v_gene: TRBV12-3/TRBV12-4; d_gene: .; abundance: .; j_gene: TRBJ1-5
CDR3aa: CASSLEGGRADTQYF; CDR3nt: TGTGCCAGCAGCTTAGAGGGGGGCAGGGCAGATACGCAGTATTTT; v_gene: TRBV7-2; d_gene: .; abundance: few; j_gene: TRBJ2-3
CDR3aa: CASSSRGPNYGYTF; CDR3nt: TGTGCCAGCAGTTCCAGAGGCCCTAACTATGGCTACACCTTC; v_gene: TRBV12-3/TRBV12-4; d_gene: .; abundance: few; j_gene: TRBJ1-2
CDR3aa: CASRLGTGSYQPQHF; CDR3nt: TGTGCCAGCAGACTTGGGACAGGGAGTTACCAGCCCCAGCATTTT; v_gene: TRBV12-3/TRBV12-4; d_gene: TRBD1; abundance: few; j_gene: TRBJ1-5
CDR3aa: CASSVGTSNSPLHF; CDR3nt: TGTGCCAGCAGCGTAGGCACAAGTAATTCACCCCTCCACTTT; v_gene: TRBV9; d_gene: .; abundance: .; j_gene: TRBJ1-6
CDR3aa: CASSFYRVSEAFF; CDR3nt: TGTGCCAGCAGTTTCTACCGCGTTTCGGAAGCTTTCTTT; v_gene: TRBV12-3/TRBV12-4; d_gene: .; abundance: .; j_gene: TRBJ1-1
CDR3aa: CASNSDGNTGELFF; CDR3nt: TGTGCCAGCAACTCGGACGGAAACACCGGGGAGCTGTTTTTT; v_gene: TRBV6-5; d_gene: .; abundance: once; j_gene: TRBJ2-2
CDR3aa: CASSQDLGAATNEKLFF; CDR3nt: TGCGCCAGCAGCCAAGATTTGGGAGCGGCAACTAATGAAAAACTGTTTTTT; v_gene: TRBV4-3; d_gene: .; abundance: few; j_gene: TRBJ1-4
CDR3aa: CASSPRSLSDSPLHF; CDR3nt: TGTGCCAGCAGCCCGCGGTCCCTCTCAGATTCACCCCTCCACTTT; v_gene: TRBV7-2; d_gene: .; abundance: few; j_gene: TRBJ1-6
CDR3aa: CASSRPPETAHSPLHF; CDR3nt: TGTGCCAGCAGTCGTCCGCCAGAGACGGCTCATTCACCCCTCCACTTT; v_gene: TRBV5-6; d_gene: .; abundance: .; j_gene: TRBJ1-6
CDR3aa: CASSYSSTSSGANVLTF; CDR3nt: TGTGCCAGCAGTTACTCGAGCACAAGCTCTGGGGCCAACGTCCTGACTTTC; v_gene: TRBV6-6; d_gene: .; abundance: few; j_gene: TRBJ2-6
CDR3aa: CATSDRTSFTDTQYF; CDR3nt: TGTGCCACCAGTGATAGGACTAGCTTCACAGATACGCAGTATTTT; v_gene: TRBV24-1; d_gene: TRBD2; abundance: .; j_gene: TRBJ2-3
CDR3aa: CASSSLLAGALNEQFF; CDR3nt: TGTGCCAGCAGCTCTCTCCTAGCGGGGGCGCTCAATGAGCAGTTCTTC; v_gene: TRBV12-3/TRBV12-4; d_gene: TRBD2; abundance: .; j_gene: TRBJ2-1
CDR3aa: CASSLMWGQSSEQYF; CDR3nt: TGTGCCAGCAGTTTGATGTGGGGGCAGAGTTCAGAGCAGTACTTC; v_gene: TRBV6-6; d_gene: .; abundance: .; j_gene: TRBJ2-7
CDR3aa: CSARDPRSGGLSYEQYF; CDR3nt: TGCAGTGCTAGAGATCCCCGTAGCGGGGGCCTCTCCTACGAGCAGTACTTC; v_gene: TRBV20-1; d_gene: TRBD2; abundance: .; j_gene: TRBJ2-7
CDR3aa: CSVVVGLYTEAFF; CDR3nt: TGCAGCGTTGTAGTAGGATTGTACACTGAAGCTTTCTTT; v_gene: TRBV29-1; d_gene: .; abundance: .; j_gene: TRBJ1-1
CDR3aa: CASTPKGSYEQYF; CDR3nt: TGTGCCAGCACCCCGAAGGGCTCCTACGAGCAGTACTTC; v_gene: TRBV7-9; d_gene: .; abundance: .; j_gene: TRBJ2-7
CDR3aa: CASSLPQGGGNTIYF; CDR3nt: TGTGCCAGCAGCCTGCCCCAAGGTGGGGGAAACACCATATATTTT; v_gene: TRBV7-6; d_gene: .; abundance: .; j_gene: TRBJ1-3
CDR3aa: CASSPGTTTGNTIYF; CDR3nt: TGTGCCAGCAGTCCTGGGACAACTACTGGAAACACCATATATTTT; v_gene: TRBV27; d_gene: .; abundance: .; j_gene: TRBJ1-3
CDR3aa: CASSLEGARGSPLHF; CDR3nt: TGTGCCAGCAGCTTGGAGGGGGCGCGTGGATCACCCCTCCACTTT; v_gene: TRBV7-3; d_gene: TRBD1; abundance: .; j_gene: TRBJ1-6
CDR3aa: CASSLAEGGYSYNEQFF; CDR3nt: TGTGCCAGCAGCTTAGCGGAGGGGGGGTACTCCTACAATGAGCAGTTCTTC; v_gene: TRBV7-6; d_gene: .; abundance: .; j_gene: TRBJ2-1
CDR3aa: CASSYSGHSNQPQHF; CDR3nt: TGTGCCAGCAGTTATTCCGGACATAGCAATCAGCCCCAGCATTTT; v_gene: TRBV6-5; d_gene: .; abundance: .; j_gene: TRBJ1-5
CDR3aa: CASSKAPNSPLHF; CDR3nt: TGTGCCAGCTCTAAGGCTCCTAATTCACCCCTCCACTTT; v_gene: TRBV9; d_gene: .; abundance: few; j_gene: TRBJ1-6
CDR3aa: CATSDPGQHSNQPQHF; CDR3nt: TGTGCCACCAGTGATCCCGGACAACATAGCAATCAGCCCCAGCATTTT; v_gene: TRBV24-1; d_gene: .; abundance: few; j_gene: TRBJ1-5
CDR3aa: CASSLVDVQETQYF; CDR3nt: TGTGCCAGCAGCTTAGTGGATGTCCAAGAGACCCAGTACTTC; v_gene: TRBV7-9; d_gene: .; abundance: .; j_gene: TRBJ2-5
CDR3aa: CASSETGAPNTEAFF; CDR3nt: TGTGCCAGCAGTGAGACAGGGGCCCCGAACACTGAAGCTTTCTTT; v_gene: TRBV25-1; d_gene: TRBD1; abundance: .; j_gene: TRBJ1-1
CDR3aa: CSPGGGFDEQFF; CDR3nt: TGCAGCCCCGGCGGCGGATTCGATGAGCAGTTCTTC; v_gene: TRBV20-1; d_gene: .; abundance: once; j_gene: TRBJ2-1
CDR3aa: CATSRGGQETQYF; CDR3nt: TGTGCCACTAGTCGAGGCGGCCAAGAGACCCAGTACTTC; v_gene: TRBV24-1; d_gene: .; abundance: few; j_gene: TRBJ2-5
CDR3aa: CATRAGAGQPQHF; CDR3nt: TGTGCCACCAGAGCAGGGGCAGGTCAGCCCCAGCATTTT; v_gene: TRBV24-1; d_gene: .; abundance: few; j_gene: TRBJ1-5
CDR3aa: CASSPFQVGENTEAFF; CDR3nt: TGTGCCAGCTCACCATTTCAGGTGGGGGAGAACACTGAAGCTTTCTTT; v_gene: TRBV18; d_gene: .; abundance: .; j_gene: TRBJ1-1
CDR3aa: CAGQGEQYF; CDR3nt: TGTGCCGGCCAAGGCGAGCAGTACTTC; v_gene: TRBV7-3; d_gene: .; abundance: .; j_gene: TRBJ2-7
CDR3aa: CASSYGYSGANVLTF; CDR3nt: TGTGCCAGCAGTTACGGGTACTCTGGGGCCAACGTCCTGACTTTC; v_gene: TRBV6-5; d_gene: .; abundance: .; j_gene: TRBJ2-6
CDR3aa: CASAQRDTQYF; CDR3nt: TGTGCCAGCGCCCAAAGGGATACGCAGTATTTT; v_gene: TRBV6-2/TRBV6-3; d_gene: .; abundance: .; j_gene: TRBJ2-3
CDR3aa: CASSVGVGGTDTQYF; CDR3nt: TGTGCCAGCAGCGTAGGGGTTGGCGGCACAGATACGCAGTATTTT; v_gene: TRBV9; d_gene: .; abundance: .; j_gene: TRBJ2-3
CDR3aa: CASSQGTAYNSPLHF; CDR3nt: TGTGCCAGCAGTCAGGGGACAGCTTATAATTCACCCCTCCACTTT; v_gene: TRBV12-3/TRBV12-4; d_gene: TRBD1; abundance: .; j_gene: TRBJ1-6
CDR3aa: CASSSRGTNSPLHF; CDR3nt: TGCGCCAGCAGCTCCAGGGGGACAAATTCACCCCTCCACTTT; v_gene: TRBV5-1; d_gene: TRBD1; abundance: .; j_gene: TRBJ1-6
CDR3aa: CSARDWGHGYTF; CDR3nt: TGCAGTGCTAGAGATTGGGGGCATGGCTACACCTTC; v_gene: TRBV20-1; d_gene: .; abundance: .; j_gene: TRBJ1-2
CDR3aa: CASSLTASGQPQHF; CDR3nt: TGTGCCAGCAGCTTAACGGCAAGCGGCCAGCCCCAGCATTTT; v_gene: TRBV7-2; d_gene: .; abundance: few; j_gene: TRBJ1-5
CDR3aa: CSARDRWEPGANGYTF; CDR3nt: TGCAGTGCTAGAGATAGGTGGGAACCGGGGGCCAATGGCTACACCTTC; v_gene: TRBV20-1; d_gene: .; abundance: .; j_gene: TRBJ1-2
CDR3aa: CASSQDVGRSYNSPLHF; CDR3nt: TGTGCCAGCAGCCAAGATGTGGGTAGGTCCTATAATTCACCCCTCCACTTT; v_gene: TRBV4-2; d_gene: .; abundance: .; j_gene: TRBJ1-6
CDR3aa: CAISGGRDNEQFF; CDR3nt: TGTGCCATCAGTGGCGGCAGAGACAATGAGCAGTTCTTC; v_gene: TRBV10-3; d_gene: .; abundance: .; j_gene: TRBJ2-1
CDR3aa: CAWSVTGTGELFF; CDR3nt: TGTGCCTGGAGTGTAACGGGAACCGGGGAGCTGTTTTTT; v_gene: TRBV30; d_gene: .; abundance: .; j_gene: TRBJ2-2
CDR3aa: CASSLAGFSQETQYF; CDR3nt: TGCGCCAGCAGCTTGGCCGGGTTTTCGCAAGAGACCCAGTACTTC; v_gene: TRBV5-1; d_gene: .; abundance: few; j_gene: TRBJ2-5
CDR3aa: CASSYTGPGNTIYF; CDR3nt: TGTGCCAGCAGTTACACCGGCCCTGGAAACACCATATATTTT; v_gene: TRBV6-6; d_gene: .; abundance: .; j_gene: TRBJ1-3
CDR3aa: CSVRSGLNTEAFF; CDR3nt: TGCAGCGTAAGGTCAGGTCTGAACACTGAAGCTTTCTTT; v_gene: TRBV29-1; d_gene: .; abundance: few; j_gene: TRBJ1-1
CDR3aa: CSVKPGNTGELFF; CDR3nt: TGCAGCGTGAAACCGGGGAACACCGGGGAGCTGTTTTTT; v_gene: TRBV29-1; d_gene: .; abundance: .; j_gene: TRBJ2-2
CDR3aa: CASSTPLETQYF; CDR3nt: TGTGCCAGCAGCACCCCGCTAGAGACCCAGTACTTC; v_gene: TRBV12-3/TRBV12-4; d_gene: .; abundance: few; j_gene: TRBJ2-5